This passage covers 20 T cell receptor beta chains from one sample sequenced in a study of post-analysis software for immune sequencing data. Study-wide results and caveats: Five or six TRBV segments, TRBV5-6, TRBV5-1 and TRBV20-1 among them, were found more frequent in patients than controls.

cDNA libraries for TCR beta contained unique molecular identifiers. MiXCR, run by TCRdb on the PCR reads, gives a single entry per CDR3 protein. The sample yields about 180,000 distinct CDR3 sequences, about 30% seen once. Which antigens these TCRs recognize remains unknown. The sample consisted of blood. The source of these receptors is a girl aged 10 to 17 with multiple sclerosis.

This clonotype was seen only a few times. The gene calls are TRBV6-1 and TRBJ1-2; D remains ambiguous. V was pared by 10 bases and J by 2 bases, with 14 bases between. CDR3 length: 13 amino acids. Germline V CDR1 and CDR2: MNHNS, SASEGT. The CDR3: CATLRGTNYGYTF. Written as DNA, the CDR3 is TGTGCCACCCTGCGGGGAACCAACTATGGCTACACCTTC.

The chain carries TRBV20-1 and TRBJ2-7; 14 nucleotides match TRBD2. The CDR3 has 14 residues. J was trimmed by 3 bases and V by 5 bases; bases with no gene match: 3. The germline gives CDR1 DFQATT, CDR2 SNEGSKA (reference sequence). This CDR3 is CSAQGLAGDYEQYF. The CDR3 nucleotides are TGCAGTGCTCAGGGACTAGCGGGAGACTACGAGCAGTACTTC.

This sequence joins TRBV20-1 and TRBJ2-7, with TRBD2 matching 9 bases. V lost 3 bases to trimming and J lost 7 bases; unmatched junction nucleotides: 7. The CDR3 runs to 13 residues. CDR1 and CDR2 (germline): DFQATT, SNEGSKA (reference sequence). The CDR3 reads CSARSGLAGEQYF. The CDR3 nucleotides read TGCAGTGCTAGGTCCGGGCTAGCGGGAGAGCAGTACTTC.

Concerning this clonotype itself: One end of the junction is discordant with germline, which a read error may explain. Written as DNA, the CDR3 is TGTGCCAGCAGTCAAGTCGACGTGAACAATGAGCAGTTCTTC. Its protein product is CASSQVDVNNEQFF. This chain uses TRBV3-1 with TRBJ2-1; no clear D. The CDR3 is 14 residues long. Germline V gene lookup returns CDR1 LGHDT and CDR2 YNNKEL (reference sequence).

A few counts support this clonotype. This may be a read error, as it is one base from a much larger clone. The genes are TRBV29-1 and TRBJ1-2, with 7 bases lining up with TRBD1. Germline V CDR1 and CDR2: SQVTM, ANQGSEA. This CDR3 contains 14 residues. The CDR3 DNA reads TGCGGCGTTGAAGGGGGCTCTTCTAACTATGGCTACACCTTC. It translates to CGVEGGSSNYGYTF.

This clonotype was detected ten times or more. The rearrangement links TRBV29-1 to TRBJ2-5; 8 bases are a match to TRBD2. V was clipped by 6 bases and J by 4 bases; unmatched bases: 19. This CDR3 is built from 17 residues. From germline, CDR1 is SQVTM and CDR2 ANQGSEA. CDR3 loop: CSVSVLRELLAGETQYF. In DNA, the CDR3 is TGCAGCGTCAGCGTTCTCCGTGAACTCCTAGCGGGAGAGACCCAGTACTTC.

As regards this clonotype: A much larger clone lies one base from this, so it may be a read error. CDR3 coding DNA: TGCGCCAGCAGCCAAGTATCACGACGGGGCTACGAGCAGTACTTC. Its protein is CASSQVSRRGYEQYF. The gene calls are TRBV4-1 and TRBJ2-7; TRBD2 might be the D (5 bases). V gave up 1 base and J gave up 3 bases, with 13 bases separating them. This CDR3 has 15 amino acids. Germline V gene lookup returns CDR1 MGHRA and CDR2 YSYEKL.

The chain joins TRBV12-3 or TRBV12-4 to TRBJ2-3, with D tentatively TRBD2 (7 bases). This CDR3 spans 16 amino acids. Trimming took off 5 bases at V and 4 bases at J, with 19 bases between the two ends. The CDR3 region has the DNA TGTGCCAGCAGTCCATCGGGGGGCCGGGAAGCAGATACGCAGTATTTT. The encoded protein is CASSPSGGREADTQYF.

This clonotype was found many times. The rearrangement uses TRBV2 and TRBJ2-3; 11 nucleotides line up with TRBD2. The CDR3 covers 18 residues. CDR1 and CDR2 from the germline V gene are SNHLY and FYNNEI. The J segment lost 2 bases and the V segment lost 6 bases, leaving 13 bases of the junction unmatched. The CDR3 protein is CASSPRASGRWNTDTQYF. As DNA, the CDR3 is TGTGCCAGCAGCCCGAGGGCTAGCGGGAGGTGGAACACAGATACGCAGTATTTT. Variable domain in full (rest from reference TRBV2 and TRBJ2-3): EPEVTQTPSHQVTQMGQEVILRCVPISNHLYFYWYRQILGQKVEFLVSFYNNEISEKSEIFDDQFSVERPDGSNFTLKIRSTKLEDSAMYFCASSPRASGRWNTDTQYFGPGTRLTVL.

The gene calls are TRBV20-1 and TRBJ1-1, with 10 bases aligning to TRBD1. The CDR3 sequence is 13 residues long. The germline V gene encodes CDR1 DFQATT and CDR2 SNEGSKA (reference sequence). V was pared by 3 bases and J by 6 bases, with 4 bases of the junction left unmatched. DNA of the CDR3: TGCAGTGCTAGCGGACAGGGGGTCTCTGAAGCTTTCTTT. It encodes CSASGQGVSEAFF.

This clonotype has just a few counts. The V call is TRBV28, the J call TRBJ2-3, with 13 bases that match TRBD2. Germline loops: CDR1 MDHEN, CDR2 SYDVKM. Unmatched junction bases numbered 7, after V lost 5 bases and J lost 2 bases. This CDR3 region has 17 residues. In DNA form, the CDR3 reads TGTGCCAGCAGTACCGAAGGACTAGCGGGAGACACAGATACGCAGTATTTT. Its translation: CASSTEGLAGDTDTQYF.

The table lists this clonotype with many counts. The chain is built from TRBV7-9 and TRBJ2-1, with D unclear. Trimming shortened V by 7 bases and J by 10 bases, and 11 bases separated the two germline ends. The CDR3 is made up of 11 amino acids. The germline gives CDR1 SEHNR, CDR2 FQNEAQ (reference sequence). DNA for the CDR3: TGTGCCAGCACCCCCAAGGTGGAGCAGTTCTTC. Translating it yields CASTPKVEQFF.

This clonotype showed up many times. The chain uses TRBV12-5 and TRBJ2-5; 7 bases are shared with TRBD2. The V gene end was trimmed by 4 bases and the J gene end by 2 bases; junction bases not matched to a gene: 10. The length of the CDR3 is 16 residues. Looked up from germline, CDR1 is LGHNT and CDR2 is FRNRAP. CDR3 nucleotide sequence: TGTGCTAGTGGTTCCCTCCGGACTAGTCAACAAGAGACCCAGTACTTC. This translates into CASGSLRTSQQETQYF.

The V call is TRBV20-1, the J call TRBJ1-5; D not certain. V lost 3 bases and J 5 bases, leaving 14 bases between the germline ends. The CDR3 sequence is 14 residues long. Germline values: CDR1 DFQATT, CDR2 SNEGSKA (reference sequence). CDR3 in amino acids: CSAREAGPYQPQHF. The CDR3 nucleotides read TGCAGTGCTAGGGAGGCAGGTCCTTATCAGCCCCAGCATTTT.

The chain employs TRBV27 and TRBJ2-3; 8 nucleotides align to TRBD2. V lost 7 bases and J lost 4; bases outside the gene matches: 16. Germline CDR1 and CDR2: MNHEY and SMNVEV (reference sequence). The CDR3 is 17 residues long. The CDR3 nucleotides read TGTGCCAGCACCTTACTCGGACTAGCTGGGAACCCAGATACGCAGTATTTT. It translates to CASTLLGLAGNPDTQYF.

This clonotype was observed a few times. The genes are TRBV6-1 and TRBJ1-2; D uncertain. Germline CDR1 is MNHNS and CDR2 is SASEGT. Trimming took off 6 bases at V and 3 bases at J, with 11 bases between the two ends. The CDR3 runs to 13 residues. CDR3 nucleotides: TGTGCCAGCAGGGAAAATCCGGACTATGGCTACACCTTC. It encodes CASRENPDYGYTF.

This clonotype has at least ten counts. The genes are TRBV7-2 and TRBJ2-1, with D perhaps assigned TRBD1 or TRBD2 (7 bases each). Looked up from germline, CDR1 is SGHTA and CDR2 is FQGNSA. Trimming left V 5 bases short and J 5 bases short, with 16 bases between. The CDR3 runs 15 residues. CDR3 in DNA: TGTGCCAGCAGCGCAGGGGGGGGACGGAACAATGAGCAGTTCTTC. Its protein product is CASSAGGGRNNEQFF.

This clonotype has just a few counts. The V gene is TRBV13, the J gene TRBJ2-1; TRBD2 matches 10 bases. The germline V gene has CDR1 PRHDT and CDR2 FYEKMQ (reference sequence). V lost 6 bases, J lost 9 bases, and 5 bases stayed unmatched. The CDR3 is 13 residues long. The CDR3 nucleotides read TGTGCCAGCAGGGATAGCGGGAGGTCTGAGCAGTTCTTC. It translates to CASRDSGRSEQFF.

The V gene is TRBV7-3, the J gene TRBJ2-3, with TRBD2 matching 10 bases. The CDR3 has 15 residues. Germline V lookup: CDR1 SGHTA, CDR2 FQGTGA. V was clipped by 4 bases and J by 4 bases; unmatched bases: 5. CDR3 DNA sequence: TGTGCCAGCAGCTCCCGGACTAGCGGACCAGATACGCAGTATTTT. As protein: CASSSRTSGPDTQYF. Supplemented by reference TRBV7-3 and TRBJ2-3, the full variable domain reads GAGVSQTPSNKVTEKGKYVELRCDPISGHTALYWYRQSLGQGPEFLIYFQGTGAADDSGLPNDRFFAVRPEGSVSTLKIQRTERGDSAVYLCASSSRTSGPDTQYFGPGTRLTVL.

This clonotype was observed a handful of times. The V call is TRBV12-3 or TRBV12-4, the J call TRBJ2-1, with D perhaps matching TRBD2 (6 bases). With the DNA end fitting TRBJ2-7 better, the J assignment may be wrong. This CDR3 contains 14 residues. The CDR3 region has the DNA TGTGCCAGCAGTCCGGGAGTTTCCTACAATGAGCAGTACTTC. This codes for CASSPGVSYNEQYF.